Given below is one T cell receptor beta chain in context. The data are from a study of T-cell reconstitution after alpha-beta-depleted transplantation in children. V lost 5 bases and J lost 2, with 12 bases in between. Germline V gives CDR1 SGHTA, CDR2 FQGNSA. CDR3 size: 14 residues. As it was prepared, the TCRbeta library received unique molecular identifiers. TCRdb used MiXCR to reprocess the PCR reads, holding one entry per CDR3 protein. This sample has fewer than 250,000 distinct CDR3 sequences, with about 15% found just once. J is TRBJ2-5 and V is TRBV7-2; D perhaps matches TRBD1 (5 bases). This specimen consisted of PBMCs, mostly from graft donor cells, obtained 360 days after TCRalphabeta/CD19-depleted stem cell transplant. The source of this sequence is a male patient aged 2-9 years who had a stem cell transplant for acute lymphoblastic leukemia, so the T cells may come from the graft donor. CDR3 protein: CASSGAWVQETQYF. The DNA for the CDR3 is TGTGCCAGCAGCGGGGCGTGGGTTCAAGAGACCCAGTACTTC. Combining the CDR3 with reference TRBV7-2 and TRBJ2-5 gives the whole variable domain GAGVSQSPSNKVTEKGKDVELRCDPISGHTALYWYRQSLGQGLEFLIYFQGNSAPDKSGLPSDRFSAERTGGSVSTLTIQRTQQEDSAVYLCASSGAWVQETQYFGPGTRLLVL.